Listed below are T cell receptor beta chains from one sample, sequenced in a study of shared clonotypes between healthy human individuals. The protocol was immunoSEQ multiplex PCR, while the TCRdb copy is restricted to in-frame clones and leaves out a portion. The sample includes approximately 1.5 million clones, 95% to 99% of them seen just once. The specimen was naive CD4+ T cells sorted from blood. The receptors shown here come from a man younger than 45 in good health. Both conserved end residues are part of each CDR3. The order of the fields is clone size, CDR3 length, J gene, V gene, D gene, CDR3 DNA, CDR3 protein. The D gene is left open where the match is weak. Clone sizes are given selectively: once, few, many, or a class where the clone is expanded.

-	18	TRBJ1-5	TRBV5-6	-	TGTGCCAGCAGCTTGGCCCGATCAGGGGTCGGGTGGACCCAGCCCCAGCATTTT	CASSLARSGVGWTQPQHF
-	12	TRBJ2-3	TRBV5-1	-	TGCGCCAGCAGCTTGGGCAAAGATACGCAGTATTTT	CASSLGKDTQYF
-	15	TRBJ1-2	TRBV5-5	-	TGTGCCAGCAGCTGGAACAGGGCCGGGGCATATGGCTACACCTTC	CASSWNRAGAYGYTF
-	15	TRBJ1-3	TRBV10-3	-	TGTGCCATCAGTGAGTCAGGAGGTTCTGGAAACACCATATATTTT	CAISESGGSGNTIYF
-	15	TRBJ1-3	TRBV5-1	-	TGCGCCAGCAGCTTGGGGGCCTACTCTGGAAACACCATATATTTT	CASSLGAYSGNTIYF
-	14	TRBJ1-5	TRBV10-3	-	TGTGCCATCAGAGGGACGGGGGGCAATCAGCCCCAGCATTTT	CAIRGTGGNQPQHF
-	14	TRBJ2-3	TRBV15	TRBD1	TGTGCCACCAGCAAGGGACAGTCCACAGATACGCAGTATTTT	CATSKGQSTDTQYF
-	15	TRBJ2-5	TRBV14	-	TGTGCCAGCAGCACGATTGGCGTTGTCCAAGAGACCCAGTACTTC	CASSTIGVVQETQYF
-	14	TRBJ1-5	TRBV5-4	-	TGTGCCAGCAGCGCGGGGGCCTCCAATCAGCCCCAGCATTTT	CASSAGASNQPQHF
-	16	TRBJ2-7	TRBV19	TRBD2	TGTGCCAGTAGTATAGCCGGGCTAGCGGGATTCGACGAGCAGTACTTC	CASSIAGLAGFDEQYF
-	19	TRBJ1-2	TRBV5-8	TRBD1	TGTGCCAGCAGCTTGACAACCGCCTTTGACAGGGCTTACAACTATGGCTACACCTTC	CASSLTTAFDRAYNYGYTF
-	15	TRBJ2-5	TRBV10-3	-	TGTGCCATCAGTGAAGGAGGACTAAGAGTAGAGACCCAGTACTTC	CAISEGGLRVETQYF
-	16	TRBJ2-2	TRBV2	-	TGTGCCAGCAGTTTCATGGGGACGGTGAACACCGGGGAGCTGTTTTTT	CASSFMGTVNTGELFF
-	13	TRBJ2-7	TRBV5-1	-	TGCGCCAGCAGCGGAGACAACTCCTACGAGCAGTACTTC	CASSGDNSYEQYF
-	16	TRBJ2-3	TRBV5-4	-	TGTGCCAGCAGCTTGGCGTCCAAAAGAGGGGCAGATACGCAGTATTTT	CASSLASKRGADTQYF
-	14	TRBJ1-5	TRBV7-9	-	TGTGCCAGCAGCTCAAGCAGGTCGGAGCAGCCCCAGCATTTT	CASSSSRSEQPQHF
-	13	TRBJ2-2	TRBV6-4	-	TGTGCCAGCAGTGACAGAAACACCGGGGAGCTGTTTTTT	CASSDRNTGELFF
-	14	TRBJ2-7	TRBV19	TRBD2	TGTGCCAGTAGTATGGGGCGGGAGCACTACGAGCAGTACTTC	CASSMGREHYEQYF
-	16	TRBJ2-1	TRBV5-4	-	TGTGCCAGCAGTTCGACGGTCCAGTCGGGGAACAATGAGCAGTTCTTC	CASSSTVQSGNNEQFF
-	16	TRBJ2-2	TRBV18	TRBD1	TGTGCCAGCTCACCAATAATGACAGGGACAACCGGGGAGCTGTTTTTT	CASSPIMTGTTGELFF
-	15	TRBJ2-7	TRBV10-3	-	TGTGCCATCAGTGAGTCGACTGCGGGACCCGACGAGCAGTACTTC	CAISESTAGPDEQYF
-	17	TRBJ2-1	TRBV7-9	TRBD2	TGTGCCAGCAGCTTAGGGGGTCTAGCGGGAGTTGTAAATGAGCAGTTCTTC	CASSLGGLAGVVNEQFF
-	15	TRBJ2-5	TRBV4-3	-	TGCGCCAGCAGCCAAGATCCATCAGCCCAAGAGACCCAGTACTTC	CASSQDPSAQETQYF
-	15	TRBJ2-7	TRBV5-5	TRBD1	TGTGCCAGCAGCTTGCAGGGACAGGGCGCCTACGAGCAGTACTTC	CASSLQGQGAYEQYF
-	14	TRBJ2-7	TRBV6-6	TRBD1	TGTGCCAGCAGATTGGGACAGGGCACCTACGAGCAGTACTTC	CASRLGQGTYEQYF
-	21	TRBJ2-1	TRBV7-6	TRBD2	TGTGCCAGCAGCTTAGAAAGGGCTAGCGGGAGGGCCTGGCGGTCCTACAATGAGCAGTTCTTC	CASSLERASGRAWRSYNEQFF
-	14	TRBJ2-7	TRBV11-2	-	TGTGCCAGCAGCTTCGGAGCCAGCACCTACGAGCAGTACTTC	CASSFGASTYEQYF
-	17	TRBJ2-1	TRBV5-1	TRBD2	TGCGCCAGCAGCTTGGTGCCGTCAGCGGGAAAGGGGAGTGAGCAGTTCTTC	CASSLVPSAGKGSEQFF
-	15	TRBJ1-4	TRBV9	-	TGTGCCAGCAGCGTAGAGGGATCTTCGGGGGAAAAACTGTTTTTT	CASSVEGSSGEKLFF
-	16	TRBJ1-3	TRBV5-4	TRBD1	TGTGCCAGCAGCTTCGACAGGGGGTTCTCTGGAAACACCATATATTTT	CASSFDRGFSGNTIYF
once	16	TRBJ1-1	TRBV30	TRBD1	TGTGCCTGGAGTACAGGGGCATGGGGGATGAACACTGAAGCTTTCTTT	CAWSTGAWGMNTEAFF
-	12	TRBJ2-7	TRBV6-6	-	TGTGCCAGCGGTAGGGGCCCCTTGGAGCAGTACTTC	CASGRGPLEQYF
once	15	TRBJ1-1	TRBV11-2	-	TGTGCCAGCAGCTATACGGGACGACTAGAAATTGGCGCTTTCTTT	CASSYTGRLEIGAFF
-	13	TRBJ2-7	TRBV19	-	TGTGCCAGTAGTCCCGGTCCGGGGGCCGAGCAGTACTTC	CASSPGPGAEQYF
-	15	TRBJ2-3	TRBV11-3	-	TGTGCCAGCAGCGGGAGACAGCGGATCACAGATACGCAGTATTTT	CASSGRQRITDTQYF
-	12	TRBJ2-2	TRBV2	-	TGTGCCAGCAACCGGGAGACCGGGGAGCTGTTTTTT	CASNRETGELFF
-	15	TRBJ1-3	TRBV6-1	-	TGTGCCAGCAGTGAAAAGGGTTTCTCTGGAAACACCATATATTTT	CASSEKGFSGNTIYF
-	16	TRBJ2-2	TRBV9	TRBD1	TGTGCCAGCAGCGCGGGGACAGGGGATCGGACCGGGGAGCTGTTTTTT	CASSAGTGDRTGELFF
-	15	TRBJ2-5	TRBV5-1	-	TGCGCCAGCAGCCTCGGGGCAGGGTCCCAAGAGACCCAGTACTTC	CASSLGAGSQETQYF
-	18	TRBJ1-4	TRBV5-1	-	TGCGCCAGCAGCCGAATTGGGGGAGGCACAGCACCTAATGAAAAACTGTTTTTT	CASSRIGGGTAPNEKLFF
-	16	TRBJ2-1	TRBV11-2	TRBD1	TGTGCCAGCACCGAAGAAACAGGGGGCTCCTACAATGAGCAGTTCTTC	CASTEETGGSYNEQFF
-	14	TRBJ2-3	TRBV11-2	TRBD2	TGTGCCAGCAGCTTCAGGCGGGAGGCAGATACGCAGTATTTT	CASSFRREADTQYF
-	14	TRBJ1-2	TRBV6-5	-	TGTGCCAGCAGGGGGGTCCAAGCTAACTATGGCTACACCTTC	CASRGVQANYGYTF
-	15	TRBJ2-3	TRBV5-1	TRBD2	TGCGCCAGCAGCTTGGGACTAGCTCCCACAGATACGCAGTATTTT	CASSLGLAPTDTQYF
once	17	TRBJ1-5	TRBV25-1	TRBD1	TGTGCCAGCAGTGAGCCGGGACAGTCGTTGTTAAATCAGCCCCAGCATTTT	CASSEPGQSLLNQPQHF
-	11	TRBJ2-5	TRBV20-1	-	TGCAGTGCTACTGGGGGGGAGACCCAGTACTTC	CSATGGETQYF
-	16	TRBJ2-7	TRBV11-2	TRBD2	TGTGCCAGCAGCTTCCGGGCTAGCGGGAGCCATGGCGAGCAGTACTTC	CASSFRASGSHGEQYF
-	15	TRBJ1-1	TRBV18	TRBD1	TGTGCCAGCTCAGCGCGGGGACAGGGGAACACTGAAGCTTTCTTT	CASSARGQGNTEAFF
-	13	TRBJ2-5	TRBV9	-	TGTGCCAGCAGCGTAGAGGGGGTTGAGACCCAGTACTTC	CASSVEGVETQYF
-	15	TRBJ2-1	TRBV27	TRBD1	TGTGCCAGCAGGAATAGGGGGACAGGGAGGAATGAGCAGTTCTTC	CASRNRGTGRNEQFF
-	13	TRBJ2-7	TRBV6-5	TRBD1	TGTGCCAGCAGAATAACAGGGGAGTACGAGCAGTACTTC	CASRITGEYEQYF
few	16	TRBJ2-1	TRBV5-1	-	TGCGCCAGCAGCTTGGACGGGGGAAGAGCCTACAATGAGCAGTTCTTC	CASSLDGGRAYNEQFF
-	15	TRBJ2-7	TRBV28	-	TGTGCCAGCAGGGTTTCAGGTGGGCCCATCCACGAGCAGTACTTC	CASRVSGGPIHEQYF
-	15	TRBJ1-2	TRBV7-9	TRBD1	TGTGCCAGCAGCCCCAAGGGTGACAGGGGGCTTGGCTACACCTTC	CASSPKGDRGLGYTF